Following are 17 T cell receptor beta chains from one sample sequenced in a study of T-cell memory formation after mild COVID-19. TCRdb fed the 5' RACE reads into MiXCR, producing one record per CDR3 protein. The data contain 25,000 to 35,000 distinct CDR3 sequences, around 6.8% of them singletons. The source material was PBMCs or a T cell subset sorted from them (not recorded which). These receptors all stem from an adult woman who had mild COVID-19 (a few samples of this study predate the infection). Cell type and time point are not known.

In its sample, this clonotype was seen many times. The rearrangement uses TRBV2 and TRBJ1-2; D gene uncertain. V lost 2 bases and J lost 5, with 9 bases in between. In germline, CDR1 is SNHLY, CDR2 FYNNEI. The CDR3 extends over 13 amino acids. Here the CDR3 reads CASSEMLGYGYTF. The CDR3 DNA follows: TGTGCCAGCAGTGAAATGTTGGGGTATGGCTACACCTTC.

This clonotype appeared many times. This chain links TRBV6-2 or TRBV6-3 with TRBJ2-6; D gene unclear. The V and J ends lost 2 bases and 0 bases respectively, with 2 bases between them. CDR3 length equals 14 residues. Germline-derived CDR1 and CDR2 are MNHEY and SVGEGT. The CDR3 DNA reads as TGTGCCAGCAGTTACAGCTCTGGGGCCAACGTCCTGACTTTC. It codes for CASSYSSGANVLTF.

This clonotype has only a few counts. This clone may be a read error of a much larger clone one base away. CDR3 sequence (DNA): TGTGCCAGCAGTTTGTCCCAATCCTACGAGCAGTACTTC. Translated, it gives CASSLSQSYEQYF. The chain links TRBV12-3 or TRBV12-4 to TRBJ2-7; D is ambiguous. V was pared by 3 bases and J by 1 base, with 7 bases between. The CDR3 extends over 13 amino acids.

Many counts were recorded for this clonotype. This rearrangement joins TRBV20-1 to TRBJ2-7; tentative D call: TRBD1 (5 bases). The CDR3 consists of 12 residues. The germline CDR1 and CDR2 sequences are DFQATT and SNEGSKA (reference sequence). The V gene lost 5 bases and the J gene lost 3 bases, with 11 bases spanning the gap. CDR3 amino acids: CSAGQDSYEQYF. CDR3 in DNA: TGCAGTGCTGGACAAGACAGCTACGAGCAGTACTTC.

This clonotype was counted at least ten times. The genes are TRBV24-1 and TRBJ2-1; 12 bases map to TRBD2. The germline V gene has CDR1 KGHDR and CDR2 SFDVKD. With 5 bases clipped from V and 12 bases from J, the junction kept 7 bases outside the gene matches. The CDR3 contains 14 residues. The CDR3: CATSATSGRMGQFF. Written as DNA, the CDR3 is TGTGCCACCAGTGCGACTAGCGGGAGAATGGGGCAGTTCTTC.

The CDR3, as DNA: TGTGCCAGCAGCTTAGGTGGGGTTCGGTCTTCTTACGAGCAGTACTTC. Protein: CASSLGGVRSSYEQYF. The V and J genes are TRBV7-2 and TRBJ2-7; D ambiguous. The ends were cut back, 1 base at V and 4 bases at J, with 17 bases in the middle. The CDR3 is made up of 16 amino acids. Germline CDR1 is SGHTA and CDR2 is FQGNSA.

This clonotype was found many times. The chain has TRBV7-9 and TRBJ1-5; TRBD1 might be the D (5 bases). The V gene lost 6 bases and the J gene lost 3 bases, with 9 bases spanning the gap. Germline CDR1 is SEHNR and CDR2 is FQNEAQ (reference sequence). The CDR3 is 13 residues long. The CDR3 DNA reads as TGTGCCAGCAGTGACAGTTCCAATCAGCCCCAGCATTTT. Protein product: CASSDSSNQPQHF.

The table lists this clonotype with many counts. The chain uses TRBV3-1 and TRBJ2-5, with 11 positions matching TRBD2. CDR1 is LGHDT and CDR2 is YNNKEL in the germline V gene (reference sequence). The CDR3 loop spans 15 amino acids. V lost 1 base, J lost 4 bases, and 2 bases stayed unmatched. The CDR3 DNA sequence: TGTGCCAGCAGCCAAGGACTAGCGGGGAGAGAGACCCAGTACTTC. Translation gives CASSQGLAGRETQYF.

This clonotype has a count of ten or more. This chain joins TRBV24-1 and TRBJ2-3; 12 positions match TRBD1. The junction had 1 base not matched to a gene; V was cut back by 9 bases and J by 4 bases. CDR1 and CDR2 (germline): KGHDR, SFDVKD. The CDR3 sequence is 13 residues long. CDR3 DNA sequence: TGTGCCACCGGGACAGGGGGCGCAGATACGCAGTATTTT. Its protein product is CATGTGGADTQYF.

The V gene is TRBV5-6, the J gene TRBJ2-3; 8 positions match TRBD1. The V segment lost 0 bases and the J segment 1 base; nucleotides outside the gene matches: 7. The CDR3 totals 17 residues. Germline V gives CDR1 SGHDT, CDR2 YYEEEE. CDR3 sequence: CASSLVRQGLRTDTQYF. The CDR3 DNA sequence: TGTGCCAGCAGCTTGGTGAGACAGGGGCTTCGCACAGATACGCAGTATTTT. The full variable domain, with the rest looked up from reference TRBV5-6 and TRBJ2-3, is DAGVTQSPTHLIKTRGQQVTLRCSPKSGHDTVSWYQQALGQGPQFIFQYYEEEERQRGNFPDRFSGHQFPNYSSELNVNALLLGDSALYLCASSLVRQGLRTDTQYFGPGTRLTVL.

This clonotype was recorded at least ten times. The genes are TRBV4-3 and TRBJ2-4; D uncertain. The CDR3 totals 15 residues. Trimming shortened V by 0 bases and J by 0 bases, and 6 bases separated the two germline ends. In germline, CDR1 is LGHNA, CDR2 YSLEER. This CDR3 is CASSQDGLAKNIQYF. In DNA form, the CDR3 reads TGCGCCAGCAGCCAAGACGGGCTAGCCAAAAACATTCAGTACTTC.

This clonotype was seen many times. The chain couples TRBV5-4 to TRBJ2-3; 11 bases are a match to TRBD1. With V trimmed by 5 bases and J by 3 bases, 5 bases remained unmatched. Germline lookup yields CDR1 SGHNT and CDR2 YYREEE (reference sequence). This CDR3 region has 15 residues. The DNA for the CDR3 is TGTGCCAGCAGTCGGGACAGGGGGGTAACAGATACGCAGTATTTT. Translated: CASSRDRGVTDTQYF.

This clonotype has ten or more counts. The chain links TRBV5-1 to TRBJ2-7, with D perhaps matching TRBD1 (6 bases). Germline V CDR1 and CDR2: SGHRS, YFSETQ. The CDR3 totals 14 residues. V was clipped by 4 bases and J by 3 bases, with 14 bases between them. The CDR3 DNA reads TGCGCCAGCAGCCTTTTTCTGGACAGCTACGAGCAGTACTTC. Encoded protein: CASSLFLDSYEQYF. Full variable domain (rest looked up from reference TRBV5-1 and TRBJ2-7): KAGVTQTPRYLIKTRGQQVTLSCSPISGHRSVSWYQQTPGQGLQFLFEYFSETQRNKGNFPGRFSGRQFSNSRSEMNVSTLELGDSALYLCASSLFLDSYEQYFGPGTRLTVT.

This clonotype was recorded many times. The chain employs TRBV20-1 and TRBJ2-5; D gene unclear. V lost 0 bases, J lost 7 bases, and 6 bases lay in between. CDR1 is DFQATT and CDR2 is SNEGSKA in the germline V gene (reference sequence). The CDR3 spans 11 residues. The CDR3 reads CSARESLTQYF. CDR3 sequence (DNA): TGCAGTGCTAGAGAAAGTCTGACCCAGTACTTC.

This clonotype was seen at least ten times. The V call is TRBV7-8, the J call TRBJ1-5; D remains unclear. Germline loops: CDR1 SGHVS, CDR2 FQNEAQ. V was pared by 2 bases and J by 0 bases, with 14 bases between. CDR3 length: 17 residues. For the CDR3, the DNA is TGTGCCAGCAGCTTATTCACAGCCCCGAATAGCAATCAGCCCCAGCATTTT. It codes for CASSLFTAPNSNQPQHF.

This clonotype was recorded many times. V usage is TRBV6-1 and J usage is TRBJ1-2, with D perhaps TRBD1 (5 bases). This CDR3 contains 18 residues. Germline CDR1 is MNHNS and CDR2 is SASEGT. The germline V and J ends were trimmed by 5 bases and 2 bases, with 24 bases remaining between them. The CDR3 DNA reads TGTGCCAGCAGTCCTCTAGGGACGGCGGCCCCAATCAACTATGGCTACACCTTC. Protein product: CASSPLGTAAPINYGYTF.

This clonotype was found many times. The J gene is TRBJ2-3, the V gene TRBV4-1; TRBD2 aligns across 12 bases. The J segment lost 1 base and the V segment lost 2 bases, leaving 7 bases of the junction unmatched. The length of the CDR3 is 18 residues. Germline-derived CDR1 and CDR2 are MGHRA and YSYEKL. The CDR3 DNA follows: TGCGCCAGCAGCCAAAGGCTAGCGGGGGGGCTGGGCACAGATACGCAGTATTTT. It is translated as CASSQRLAGGLGTDTQYF.